The 14 T cell receptor beta chains given below trace back to one sample, sequenced in a study of T-cell reconstitution after alpha-beta-depleted transplantation in children. Preparation of the TCRbeta library used unique molecular identifiers. TCRdb used MiXCR to reprocess the PCR reads, holding one entry per CDR3 protein. The sample lists hundreds of thousands of distinct CDR3 sequences, 16% occurring once. The sample was PBMCs from the stem cell graft donor, taken from the stem cell graft. These receptors came from a human donor who donated a stem cell graft to a child with acute myeloid leukemia.

This clonotype has a handful of counts. The chain carries TRBV7-9 and TRBJ2-7, with no clear D. V gave up 6 bases and J gave up 7 bases, with 16 bases separating them. Germline V gene sequence: CDR1 SEHNR, CDR2 FQNEAQ (reference sequence). The CDR3 is made up of 13 amino acids. CDR3 in amino acids: CASSHALSEEQYV. DNA for the CDR3: TGTGCCAGCAGTCACGCACTTTCGGAGGAGCAGTACGTC.

The rearrangement joins TRBV29-1 to TRBJ2-2; 8 bases align to TRBD1. This CDR3 contains 16 residues. CDR1 SQVTM and CDR2 ANQGSEA come from the germline V gene. V was pared by 1 base and J by 7 bases, with 11 bases of the junction left unmatched. This CDR3 is CSVEGLGDRSHGELFF. The CDR3 DNA sequence: TGCAGCGTTGAAGGGTTGGGGGACAGGTCTCACGGGGAGCTGTTTTTT.

The chain joins TRBV20-1 to TRBJ1-1; D remains ambiguous. This CDR3 is built from 15 residues. The V gene's germline CDR1 is DFQATT and CDR2 SNEGSKA (reference sequence). The ends were cut back, 0 bases at V and 1 base at J, with 12 bases in the middle. The CDR3 DNA follows: TGCAGTGCTAGAGAAGAGATTTGGGGGAACACTGAAGCTTTCTTT. It translates to CSAREEIWGNTEAFF.

This clonotype was detected many times. The chain's CDR3 is CASSPRGQAMNTEAFF. The CDR3 DNA reads TGTGCCAGCAGTCCCCGGGGGCAAGCCATGAACACTGAAGCTTTCTTT. V gene TRBV12-3 or TRBV12-4 combines with J gene TRBJ1-1; TRBD1 might be the D (6 bases). This CDR3 region has 16 residues. With 5 bases removed from V and 0 bases from J, the gap between germline ends came to 16 bases.

This clonotype was seen only a few times. This chain joins TRBV12-3 or TRBV12-4 and TRBJ1-4, with a weak D call TRBD1 (5 bases). CDR3 size: 16 residues. The ends were cut back, 5 bases at V and 4 bases at J, with 17 bases in the middle. CDR3 DNA sequence: TGTGCCAGCAGTACAGGTTTAGAGGGCTATAATGAAAAACTGTTTTTT. It yields the protein CASSTGLEGYNEKLFF.

Comment on this clonotype: The germline gene is not matched at one end of the junction; a read error may be the cause. This chain uses TRBV18 with TRBJ2-1, with D tentatively TRBD1 or TRBD2 (5 bases each). CDR3 length equals 13 residues. The germline V gene has CDR1 KGHSH and CDR2 LQKENI. The CDR3 sequence is CATSGNSRGSGGF. The CDR3 DNA is TGTGCCACCTCGGGTAACAGCAGAGGTTCTGGGGGCTTC.

This clonotype was observed at least ten times. The V call is TRBV20-1, the J call TRBJ1-1; no reliable D call. V lost 6 bases to trimming and J lost 10 bases, with 15 bases between them. Germline-derived CDR1 and CDR2 are DFQATT and SNEGSKA (reference sequence). The CDR3 extends over 11 amino acids. The CDR3 sequence: CSAVPGGRAFF. The CDR3 nucleotides are TGCAGTGCCGTTCCCGGCGGGCGAGCTTTCTTT.

This clonotype occurred many times. V and J are TRBV20-1 and TRBJ2-5; TRBD1 might be the D (6 bases). The CDR3 length is 15 residues. Trimming shortened V by 4 bases and J by 5 bases, and 20 bases separated the two germline ends. The germline CDR1 and CDR2 sequences are DFQATT and SNEGSKA (reference sequence). The DNA of the CDR3 is TGCAGTGCTACCACAGGGTCTACTAAGCGGGAGACCCAGTACTTC. It yields the protein CSATTGSTKRETQYF.

This clonotype was picked up a small number of times. V gene TRBV10-1 combines with J gene TRBJ2-3; 9 bases fit TRBD1. Germline V CDR1 and CDR2: WNHNN, SYGVQD (reference sequence). V gave up 0 bases and J gave up 4 bases; unmatched junction bases: 20. This CDR3 has 21 amino acids. CDR3 in DNA: TGCGCCAGCAGTGAGTCTGCCGGGACAGGGATCACAATGAGCGCCTCAGATACGCAGTATTTT. Amino acid sequence: CASSESAGTGITMSASDTQYF.

This clonotype was counted once. This chain links TRBV3-1 with TRBJ1-2, with 8 bases matching TRBD1. Germline loops: CDR1 LGHDT, CDR2 YNNKEL (reference sequence). Losses at the gene ends were 4 bases for V and 5 bases for J; bases not matched to a gene: 6. CDR3 size: 14 residues. The CDR3 DNA reads TGTGCCAGCAGCCTGCCAGGGGGCGCGTATGGCTACACCTTC. Amino acids: CASSLPGGAYGYTF.

This clonotype was observed a handful of times. This sequence joins TRBV7-9 and TRBJ1-5; D ambiguous. The CDR3 extends over 12 amino acids. Trimming removed 3 bases at V and 7 bases at J, with 7 bases between. In germline, CDR1 is SEHNR, CDR2 FQNEAQ (reference sequence). This chain's CDR3 is CASSFGRQPQHF. CDR3 sequence (DNA): TGTGCCAGCAGCTTTGGAAGGCAGCCCCAGCATTTT. Full variable domain (remainder filled in from reference TRBV7-9 and TRBJ1-5): DTGVSQNPRHKITKRGQNVTFRCDPISEHNRLYWYRQTLGQGPEFLTYFQNEAQLEKSRLLSDRFSAERPKGSFSTLEIQRTEQGDSAMYLCASSFGRQPQHFGDGTRLSIL.

The chain is built from TRBV20-1 and TRBJ2-2; 9 bases match TRBD1. V was clipped by 3 bases and J by 6 bases; unmatched bases: 5. This CDR3 has 14 residues. Germline CDR1 and CDR2: DFQATT and SNEGSKA (reference sequence). CDR3 sequence reads: CSASSTGGPGELFF. The CDR3 nucleotides read TGCAGTGCTAGTTCTACAGGGGGCCCCGGGGAGCTGTTTTTT.

This chain uses TRBV5-1 with TRBJ2-5; TRBD1 might be the D (5 bases). The V gene's germline CDR1 is SGHRS and CDR2 YFSETQ. This CDR3 has 14 residues. The germline V and J ends were trimmed by 4 bases and 5 bases, with 15 bases remaining between them. CDR3 amino acids: CASSLGPGSETQYF. The CDR3 region has the DNA TGCGCCAGCAGCCTGGGGCCAGGAAGCGAGACCCAGTACTTC.

This chain connects TRBV30 to TRBJ2-7; tentatively, D is TRBD1 (5 bases). V was cut by 5 bases and J by 2 bases, with 7 bases left in between. The CDR3 totals 11 residues. CDR1 and CDR2 (germline): GTSNPN, SVGIG (reference sequence). CDR3 in amino acids: CAWETAYEQYF. CDR3 coding DNA: TGTGCCTGGGAGACAGCCTACGAGCAGTACTTC.